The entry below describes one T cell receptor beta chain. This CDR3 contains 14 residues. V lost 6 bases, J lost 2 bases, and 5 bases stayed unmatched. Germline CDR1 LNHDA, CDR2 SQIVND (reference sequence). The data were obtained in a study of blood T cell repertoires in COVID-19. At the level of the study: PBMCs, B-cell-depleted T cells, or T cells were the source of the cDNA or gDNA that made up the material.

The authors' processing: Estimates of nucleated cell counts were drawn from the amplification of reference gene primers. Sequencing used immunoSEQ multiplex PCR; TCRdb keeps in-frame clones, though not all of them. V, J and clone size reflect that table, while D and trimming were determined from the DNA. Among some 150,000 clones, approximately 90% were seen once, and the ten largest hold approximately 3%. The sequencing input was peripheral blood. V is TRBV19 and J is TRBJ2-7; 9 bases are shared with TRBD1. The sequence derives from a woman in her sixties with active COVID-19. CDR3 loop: CASRKTGGTYEQYF. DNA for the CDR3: TGTGCCAGTAGAAAGACAGGGGGGACCTACGAGCAGTACTTC.